The rows below give T cell receptor beta chains drawn from one sample of a study of T cells after yellow fever vaccination. Via MiXCR, TCRdb re-called the 5' RACE reads, giving one row per CDR3 protein. Counted here are some 350,000 distinct CDR3 sequences, 6.2% occurring once; the ten biggest clones make up about 15%. The input for sequencing was PBMCs, taken 5 days after the yellow fever booster vaccination. These receptors were collected from a man younger than 45 who received the YFV17D yellow fever vaccine. Both conserved end residues are part of each CDR3. Each record gives: V gene, J gene, clone size, D gene, CDR3 protein, CDR3 DNA. The D gene is left open where the match is weak. Where a row states a size, it is once, few, many or the class of an expanded clone; other rows omit it.

>TRBV6-5|TRBJ2-5|.|.
CASSYPRDETQYF
TGTGCCAGCAGTTACCCCAGGGACGAGACCCAGTACTTC
>TRBV10-2|TRBJ2-7|few|.
CASSGTPTYEQYF
TGCGCCAGCAGCGGGACACCGACCTACGAGCAGTACTTC
>TRBV4-2|TRBJ2-1|many|.
CASSQGAPSSYNEQFF
TGTGCCAGCAGCCAAGGGGCTCCGAGCTCCTACAATGAGCAGTTCTTC
>TRBV29-1|TRBJ1-6|few|.
CSVRSTSDSPLHF
TGCAGCGTTAGGTCGACCTCCGATTCACCCCTCCACTTT
>TRBV7-2|TRBJ2-7|.|TRBD1
CASSLGQGATYEQYF
TGTGCCAGCAGCTTAGGACAGGGGGCCACCTACGAGCAGTACTTC
>TRBV20-1|TRBJ2-7|few|.
CSARANIREQYF
TGCAGTGCTAGAGCGAATATTCGAGAGCAGTACTTC
>TRBV27|TRBJ1-2|few|TRBD1
CASGNRGREGYTF
TGTGCCAGCGGGAACAGGGGGCGCGAGGGCTACACCTTC
>TRBV5-6|TRBJ2-5|.|.
CASGVGSETQYF
TGTGCCAGCGGCGTCGGGAGTGAGACCCAGTACTTC
>TRBV19|TRBJ2-1|.|.
CASSYSINEQFF
TGTGCCAGTAGTTACAGCATCAATGAGCAGTTCTTC
>TRBV7-9|TRBJ2-1|few|.
CASPPWNEQFF
TGTGCCAGCCCCCCCTGGAATGAGCAGTTCTTC
>TRBV12-3/TRBV12-4|TRBJ2-3|many|TRBD2
CASSVKAGVADTQYF
TGTGCCAGCAGTGTTAAAGCGGGAGTCGCAGATACGCAGTATTTT
>TRBV7-9|TRBJ2-3|many|.
CASSLTGEGTDTQYF
TGTGCCAGCAGCTTAACGGGAGAGGGGACAGATACGCAGTATTTT
>TRBV5-1|TRBJ2-6|few|.
CASSVSGLNSGANVLTF
TGCGCCAGCAGCGTTTCGGGACTCAACTCTGGGGCCAACGTCCTGACTTTC
>TRBV27|TRBJ2-3|.|.
CASRLGWGYTDTQYF
TGTGCCAGCAGACTGGGGTGGGGGTACACAGATACGCAGTATTTT
>TRBV12-3/TRBV12-4|TRBJ2-2|.|.
CASSLRRGDTGELFF
TGTGCCAGCAGTTTAAGGCGAGGGGACACCGGGGAGCTGTTTTTT
>TRBV12-3/TRBV12-4|TRBJ2-3|many|.
CASSLVRADTQYF
TGTGCCAGCAGTTTGGTCCGCGCGGATACGCAGTATTTT
>TRBV6-5|TRBJ2-1|few|TRBD2
CASSYTGGPYNEQFF
TGTGCCAGCAGTTACACGGGAGGACCCTACAATGAGCAGTTCTTC
>TRBV20-1|TRBJ2-1|few|TRBD1
CSARDERGTGVNEQFF
TGCAGTGCTAGAGATGAGAGGGGGACAGGGGTCAATGAGCAGTTCTTC
>TRBV5-1|TRBJ2-7|many|TRBD2
CASSSGVSGGDDEQYF
TGCGCCAGCAGCTCTGGGGTCTCGGGAGGGGATGACGAGCAGTACTTC
>TRBV27|TRBJ2-1|many|.
CASSPLGRATEQFF
TGTGCCAGCAGTCCCTTGGGGCGAGCGACCGAGCAGTTCTTC
>TRBV4-1|TRBJ2-1|.|TRBD2
CASSQGLTSGRNEQFF
TGCGCCAGCAGCCAAGGTTTGACTAGCGGGAGGAATGAGCAGTTCTTC
>TRBV19|TRBJ2-5|.|.
CASTRPGYRQETQYF
TGTGCCAGTACCAGACCGGGTTATCGCCAAGAGACCCAGTACTTC
>TRBV20-1|TRBJ2-3|.|TRBD2
CSASGTTRLAGDTQYF
TGCAGTGCTAGTGGAACAACCCGACTAGCCGGAGATACGCAGTATTTT
>TRBV20-1|TRBJ2-3|few|TRBD2
CSARGLAGSTDTQYF
TGCAGTGCTAGAGGTCTAGCGGGAAGCACAGATACGCAGTATTTT
>TRBV7-2|TRBJ2-7|many|TRBD1
CASSYGQGSYEQYF
TGTGCCAGCAGCTACGGACAGGGGAGCTACGAGCAGTACTTC
>TRBV5-4|TRBJ2-5|few|TRBD2
CASSFPGLAVGETQYF
TGTGCCAGCAGCTTCCCGGGACTAGCAGTTGGAGAGACCCAGTACTTC
>TRBV6-5|TRBJ2-7|many|TRBD2
CASSYLAGGPSREQYF
TGTGCCAGCAGTTACTTAGCGGGAGGGCCTAGCAGAGAGCAGTACTTC
>TRBV7-2|TRBJ2-4|few|.
CASSSTGVAKNIQYF
TGTGCCAGCAGCTCGACAGGTGTAGCCAAAAACATTCAGTACTTC
>TRBV12-3/TRBV12-4|TRBJ1-1|few|TRBD1
CASSHGQGRSFF
TGTGCCAGCAGCCACGGACAGGGTCGGTCTTTCTTT
>TRBV5-1|TRBJ2-1|many|TRBD2
CASSLSGIPSYNEQFF
TGCGCCAGCAGCCTTAGCGGGATTCCCTCCTACAATGAGCAGTTCTTC
>TRBV7-2|TRBJ1-4|.|.
CASSLGVAEKLFF
TGTGCCAGCAGCTTAGGGGTGGCAGAAAAACTGTTTTTT
>TRBV2|TRBJ2-3|many|.
CASSLRPVDTQYF
TGTGCCAGCAGCCTCAGACCGGTAGATACGCAGTATTTT
>TRBV5-1|TRBJ1-1|.|.
CASSLVINTEAFF
TGCGCCAGCAGCTTGGTGATTAACACTGAAGCTTTCTTT
>TRBV5-1|TRBJ2-3|few|TRBD1
CASHKTGGSWDTQYF
TGCGCCAGCCACAAGACAGGGGGGTCGTGGGATACGCAGTATTTT
>TRBV20-1|TRBJ2-1|.|.
CSAPWPKTIYNEQFF
TGCAGTGCCCCCTGGCCTAAGACGATCTACAATGAGCAGTTCTTC
>TRBV5-1|TRBJ2-1|few|.
CASSLYDSDYNEQFF
TGCGCCAGCAGCCTATACGATAGCGACTACAATGAGCAGTTCTTC
>TRBV20-1|TRBJ2-3|.|TRBD2
CSAPSGGSDTQYF
TGCAGTGCCCCCAGCGGGGGTTCAGATACGCAGTATTTT
>TRBV6-5|TRBJ1-1|.|.
CASHPKPDEAFF
TGTGCCAGCCATCCAAAACCCGACGAAGCTTTCTTT
>TRBV7-9|TRBJ2-5|.|TRBD1
CASSTWTGDPSETQYF
TGTGCCAGCAGCACCTGGACAGGGGACCCCTCAGAGACCCAGTACTTC
>TRBV5-1|TRBJ1-4|many|.
CASSLGRSNEKLFF
TGCGCCAGCAGCTTGGGTCGTTCCAATGAAAAACTGTTTTTT